Below are 12 T cell receptor beta chains sequenced from a single sample in a study of blood T cell repertoires in COVID-19. Sequencing was performed with immunoSEQ multiplex PCR; in TCRdb, only in-frame clones are kept and a portion is missing. This sample yields hundreds of thousands of clones, of which roughly 86% are seen a single time; 9% to 9.5% belongs to the top ten. Sequencing used peripheral blood. Receptors were obtained from a man aged 18 to 30 with active or convalescent COVID-19.

This clone has a single count. V is TRBV7-2 and J is TRBJ2-7, with D perhaps TRBD2 (6 bases). The V end lost 5 bases, the J end lost 7 bases, and 12 bases lay between the germline ends. The CDR3 length is 12 residues. Germline lookup yields CDR1 SGHTA and CDR2 FQGNSA. CDR3 DNA: TGTGCCAGCAGCCAGCTCGGGGGAGAGCAGTACTTC. This translates into CASSQLGGEQYF.

The V gene is TRBV24-1, the J gene TRBJ2-3, with a weak D call TRBD2 (6 bases). Germline values: CDR1 KGHDR, CDR2 SFDVKD. The length of the CDR3 is 13 residues. V was trimmed by 5 bases and J by 2 bases, leaving 7 bases between them. CDR3 sequence: CATSGLDTDTQYF. The CDR3 nucleotides read TGTGCCACCAGTGGACTAGACACAGATACGCAGTATTTT.

To note about this clone: Other DNA sequences in this specimen translate into the identical CDR3. The chain uses TRBV9 and TRBJ1-2, with D possibly matching TRBD1 (5 bases). This CDR3 region has 13 residues. V was trimmed by 0 bases and J by 2 bases, leaving 5 bases between them. Looked up from germline, CDR1 is SGDLS and CDR2 is YYNGEE. CDR3 bases: TGTGCCAGCAGCGTAGGACAGAACTATGGCTACACCTTC. Translated, it gives CASSVGQNYGYTF.

The chain uses TRBV15 and TRBJ2-7; TRBD1 might be the D (7 bases). V dropped 1 base and J dropped 3 bases, with 19 bases sitting between them. CDR1 and CDR2 (germline): LNHNV, YYDKDF (reference sequence). The CDR3 is 17 residues long. CDR3 amino acids: CATSRGVQGGPVYEQYF. DNA of the CDR3: TGTGCCACCAGCAGAGGGGTCCAGGGGGGACCTGTCTACGAGCAGTACTTC.

The V gene is TRBV21-1, the J gene TRBJ2-7; the table's D call of TRBD1 was not tested on the DNA. TRBV21-1 is shown as a pseudogene. This CDR3 is built from 15 residues. The CDR3 DNA reads TGTGCCAGCAGCATACGACAGGGGGAGGTGGAGGAGCAGTACTTC. This encodes CASSIRQGEVEEQYF.

J is TRBJ1-4 and V is TRBV7-9; 7 nucleotides match TRBD1. Germline trimming cut 4 bases from V and 4 bases from J; bases unmatched to any gene: 9. The CDR3 length is 16 residues. The germline V gene has CDR1 SEHNR and CDR2 FQNEAQ (reference sequence). DNA for the CDR3: TGTGCCAGCAGCTCCGAGGCGACAGGGATTAATGAAAAACTGTTTTTT. It specifies CASSSEATGINEKLFF.

The chain carries TRBV7-2 and TRBJ2-7; D is uncertain. The CDR3 consists of 13 residues. With 1 base removed from V and 2 bases from J, the gap between germline ends came to 6 bases. Germline V lookup: CDR1 SGHTA, CDR2 FQGNSA. The CDR3, as DNA: TGTGCCAGCAGCTTAGTGTATGCCTACGAGCAGTACTTC. Translated, it gives CASSLVYAYEQYF.

The chain couples TRBV28 to TRBJ2-4; 9 positions agree with TRBD1. V gave up 3 bases and J gave up 8 bases; unmatched junction bases: 11. The CDR3 runs 16 residues. The germline V gene has CDR1 MDHEN and CDR2 SYDVKM. Written as DNA, the CDR3 is TGTGCCAGCAGTTTGGACCAACAGGGGGCGCACCACATTCAGTACTTC. Amino acids: CASSLDQQGAHHIQYF.

The rearrangement links TRBV15 to TRBJ1-1, with 8 bases that match TRBD1. The length of the CDR3 is 17 residues. The junction had 6 bases not matched to a gene; V was cut back by 0 bases and J by 0 bases. The germline V gene encodes CDR1 LNHNV and CDR2 YYDKDF (reference sequence). CDR3 sequence (DNA): TGTGCCACCAGCAGAGATCACAGGGGGTTCATGAACACTGAAGCTTTCTTT. Amino acid sequence: CATSRDHRGFMNTEAFF.

CDR3 amino acids: CASSVDREAGNTIYF. The DNA of the CDR3 is TGTGCCAGCAGTGTAGACAGGGAGGCTGGAAACACCATATATTTT. The rearrangement joins TRBV25-1 to TRBJ1-3; 7 bases line up with TRBD1. The CDR3 totals 15 residues. With V trimmed by 4 bases and J by 2 bases, 5 bases remained unmatched. CDR1 is MGHDK, CDR2 SYGVNS, per germline.

This sequence joins TRBV25-1 and TRBJ1-2; TRBD1 matches 9 bases. The germline CDR1 and CDR2 sequences are MGHDK and SYGVNS. This CDR3 comprises 16 residues. The V and J ends lost 4 bases and 6 bases, in that order; junction bases with no gene match: 12. Here the CDR3 reads CASSARTGGAFDGYTF. The CDR3 DNA sequence: TGTGCCAGCAGTGCGCGAACAGGGGGCGCGTTTGATGGCTACACCTTC.

This clone was recorded a few times. The chain employs TRBV19 and TRBJ1-4; 7 bases match TRBD1. This CDR3 is 15 amino acids long. The germline CDR1 and CDR2 sequences are LNHDA and SQIVND (reference sequence). V shed 10 bases, J shed 6 bases, and the junction held 14 bases outside the gene matches. The chain's CDR3 is CATTEPGTEYEKLFF. The CDR3 DNA reads TGTGCCACCACCGAACCCGGGACAGAGTATGAAAAACTGTTTTTT.